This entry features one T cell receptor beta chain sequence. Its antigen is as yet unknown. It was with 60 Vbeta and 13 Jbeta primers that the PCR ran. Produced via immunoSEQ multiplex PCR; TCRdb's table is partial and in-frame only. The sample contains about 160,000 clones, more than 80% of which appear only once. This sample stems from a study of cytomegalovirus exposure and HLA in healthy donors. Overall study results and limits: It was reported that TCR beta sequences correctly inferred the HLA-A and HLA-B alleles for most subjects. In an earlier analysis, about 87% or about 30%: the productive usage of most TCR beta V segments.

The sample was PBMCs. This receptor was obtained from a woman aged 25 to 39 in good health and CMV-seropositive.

CDR3 sequence (DNA): TGTGCCAGCAGTCACAGGGTTGATCAGCCCCAGCATTTT. This encodes CASSHRVDQPQHF. The genes are TRBV6-6 and TRBJ1-5, with D possibly matching TRBD1 (6 bases). The CDR3 is made up of 13 amino acids. The germline gives CDR1 MNHNY, CDR2 SVGAGI (reference sequence). V was pared by 5 bases and J by 5 bases, with 10 bases between.